This TCR beta chain was captured in a study of a mutant IDH1 vaccine in newly diagnosed glioma. Sample time point: week 23, last vaccination. Vaccinated patients received 300 ug of mutant IDH1 20-mer peptide per dose, with topical imiquimod. CDR1 and CDR2 (germline): SGHRS, YFSETQ. This CDR3 is built from 17 residues. The J segment lost 1 base and the V segment lost 1 base, leaving 8 bases of the junction unmatched. In regard to this clone: Its target is not known.

Profiled with immunoSEQ multiplex PCR; TCRdb holds only in-frame clones, not every one. This sample has 65,000 or so clones, with roughly 81% found just once. This chain connects TRBV5-1 to TRBJ2-3, with TRBD1 identical over 8 bases. The sequence came from a man aged 25 to 45 with glioma. The material was PBMCs, obtained from a glioma patient whose treatment included an IDH1 peptide vaccine. In DNA, the CDR3 is TGCGCCAGCAGCTTGACAGGGGGTCGCATTGGCACAGATACGCAGTATTTT. Protein: CASSLTGGRIGTDTQYF.